The 22 T cell receptor beta chains given below trace back to one sample, sequenced in a study of blood T cell repertoires in COVID-19. Profiled with immunoSEQ multiplex PCR; TCRdb holds only in-frame clones, not every one. The sample includes roughly 300,000 clones, 85% of them seen just once. The sample consisted of peripheral blood. These receptor sequences come from a human donor in a cohort sampled during active COVID-19.

Notes on this clone: The same CDR3 can be traced to other DNA sequences in this sample. The V call is TRBV19, the J call TRBJ1-1; the match to TRBD1 covers 8 bases. V shed 7 bases, J shed 4 bases, and the junction held 5 bases outside the gene matches. Germline assignment: CDR1 LNHDA and CDR2 SQIVND (reference sequence). The CDR3 has 13 residues. Here the CDR3 reads CASNQGASTEAFF. The CDR3, as DNA: TGTGCCAGTAATCAGGGGGCGAGCACTGAAGCTTTCTTT.

J is TRBJ2-7 and V is TRBV18; tentative D call: TRBD2 (6 bases). In germline, CDR1 is KGHSH, CDR2 LQKENI. The CDR3 is made up of 15 amino acids. Trimming stripped 4 bases from V and 4 bases from J, with 17 bases between. CDR3 DNA sequence: TGTGCCAGCTCACAAGGGACTCAAAGAGGGTACGAGCAGTACTTC. This translates into CASSQGTQRGYEQYF.

The chain employs TRBV6-6 and TRBJ2-2, with D possibly TRBD2 on 6 matching bases. The V gene's germline CDR1 is MNHNY and CDR2 SVGAGI (reference sequence). The CDR3 has 13 residues. V dropped 6 bases and J dropped 5 bases, with 10 bases sitting between them. The CDR3 reads CASRLAETGELFF. The CDR3 DNA reads TGTGCCAGCAGATTAGCGGAAACCGGGGAGCTGTTTTTT.

The chain couples TRBV7-9 to TRBJ2-2, with 9 bases fitting TRBD2. V shed 2 bases, J shed 6 bases, and the junction held 13 bases outside the gene matches. CDR1 SEHNR and CDR2 FQNEAQ come from the germline V gene (reference sequence). This CDR3 contains 18 residues. CDR3 bases: TGTGCCAGCAGCTTACCCCCAGCTAGCGGGACAAGAGCCGGGGAGCTGTTTTTT. It encodes CASSLPPASGTRAGELFF.

The chain is built from TRBV21-1 and TRBJ2-1; the D call of TRBD2 is as the table states it, not checked on the DNA. TRBV21-1 is a documented pseudogene. The CDR3 extends over 14 amino acids. The CDR3 protein is CASSASGRAIEQFF. The CDR3 nucleotides read TGTGCCAGCAGCGCTAGCGGGAGGGCCATTGAGCAGTTCTTC.

The V gene is TRBV6-5, the J gene TRBJ2-3; 7 bases agree with TRBD2. This CDR3 is built from 15 residues. CDR1 MNHEY and CDR2 SVGAGI come from the germline V gene. Germline trimming cut 3 bases from V and 4 bases from J; bases unmatched to any gene: 7. CDR3 amino acids: CASSYAGVKADTQYF. The CDR3 region has the DNA TGTGCCAGCAGTTATGCGGGAGTAAAGGCAGATACGCAGTATTTT.

This clone was seen a handful of times. The CDR3 here is CASSTDRADEKLFF. The CDR3 DNA is TGCGCCAGCAGCACAGACAGGGCCGATGAAAAACTGTTTTTT. The V call is TRBV5-1, the J call TRBJ1-4; 7 bases map to TRBD1. Per the germline V gene, CDR1 is SGHRS and CDR2 is YFSETQ. V was clipped by 4 bases and J by 6 bases; unmatched bases: 6. The CDR3 sequence is 14 residues long.

The J gene is TRBJ2-4, the V gene TRBV11-2; weak D call: TRBD1 (5 bases). The CDR3 spans 14 residues. Germline lookup yields CDR1 SGHAT and CDR2 FQNNGV. Trimming removed 0 bases at V and 9 bases at J, with 12 bases between. The CDR3: CASSLDAGLVIQYF. In DNA form, the CDR3 reads TGTGCCAGCAGCTTAGACGCAGGGTTGGTCATTCAGTACTTC.

V is TRBV5-1 and J is TRBJ1-5; D call uncertain. The CDR3 sequence is 14 residues long. Germline V gene lookup returns CDR1 SGHRS and CDR2 YFSETQ. V was cut by 5 bases and J by 4 bases, with 13 bases left in between. The CDR3 nucleotides are TGCGCCAGCAGTTCGGACGGAGGGAATCAGCCCCAGCATTTT. Amino acid sequence: CASSSDGGNQPQHF.

The chain couples TRBV6-5 to TRBJ2-7, with 9 nucleotides matching TRBD1. V shed 0 bases and J 1 base; nucleotides not matched to a gene: 1. Per the germline V gene, CDR1 is MNHEY and CDR2 is SVGAGI. CDR3 length equals 15 residues. CDR3 sequence (DNA): TGTGCCAGCAGTTACTCCGGACAGGGGTCCTACGAGCAGTACTTC. Protein product: CASSYSGQGSYEQYF.

The chain has TRBV6-5 and TRBJ2-7; TRBD2 aligns across 8 bases. Germline CDR1 and CDR2: MNHEY and SVGAGI. Losses at the gene ends were 4 bases for V and 0 bases for J; bases not matched to a gene: 5. CDR3 length equals 15 residues. CDR3 coding DNA: TGTGCCAGCAGTTCGAGCGGGGGAAGCTCCTACGAGCAGTACTTC. This gives the protein CASSSSGGSSYEQYF.

This chain's CDR3 is CASSDRTAQETQYF. The CDR3 nucleotides are TGTGCCAGCAGTGATAGGACAGCCCAAGAGACCCAGTACTTC. The gene calls are TRBV25-1 and TRBJ2-5, with D tentatively TRBD1 (6 bases). Germline V CDR1 and CDR2: MGHDK, SYGVNS. This CDR3 has 14 amino acids. Between the trimmed V and J ends, which lost 3 bases and 1 base, there was a span of 9 bases.

About this clone: In the same sample, other DNA sequences code for this CDR3. The chain employs TRBV7-9 and TRBJ2-7; maybe TRBD1 (5 bases). The CDR3 runs to 14 residues. The germline CDR1 and CDR2 sequences are SEHNR and FQNEAQ (reference sequence). The ends were cut back, 2 bases at V and 0 bases at J, with 8 bases in the middle. The CDR3 DNA is TGTGCCAGCAGCTTAACAGGTAGCTCCTACGAGCAGTACTTC. Protein product: CASSLTGSSYEQYF.

This rearrangement joins TRBV2 to TRBJ2-4; 13 bases fit TRBD2. Germline lookup yields CDR1 SNHLY and CDR2 FYNNEI. The V and J ends lost 1 base and 8 bases, in that order; junction bases with no gene match: 8. This CDR3 comprises 17 residues. CDR3 nucleotides: TGTGCCAGCAGTGAAGTTATTGGGACTAGCGGGACTGACATTCAGTACTTC. Amino acid sequence: CASSEVIGTSGTDIQYF.

The chain couples TRBV4-1 to TRBJ2-2; D unresolved. With 0 bases removed from V and 4 bases from J, the gap between germline ends came to 6 bases. CDR3 size: 14 residues. Germline CDR1 and CDR2: MGHRA and YSYEKL. The CDR3 sequence: CASSQDLLTGELFF. CDR3 DNA sequence: TGCGCCAGCAGCCAAGATCTACTCACCGGGGAGCTGTTTTTT.

The gene calls are TRBV28 and TRBJ2-1; 7 nucleotides agree with TRBD1. The CDR3 covers 16 residues. CDR1 MDHEN and CDR2 SYDVKM come from the germline V gene. V lost 7 bases to trimming and J lost 9 bases; unmatched junction nucleotides: 18. CDR3 amino acids: CASNPPGTDGVREQFF. The CDR3 coding sequence is TGTGCCAGCAACCCACCTGGGACAGACGGTGTACGTGAGCAGTTCTTC. Looking up the rest from reference TRBV28 and TRBJ2-1 gives the full variable domain: DVKVTQSSRYLVKRTGEKVFLECVQDMDHENMFWYRQDPGLGLRLIYFSYDVKMKEKGDIPEGYSVSREKKERFSLILESASTNQTSMYLCASNPPGTDGVREQFFGPGTRLTVL.

The V gene is TRBV19, the J gene TRBJ2-6, with D unclear. Trimming stripped 6 bases from V and 0 bases from J, with 12 bases between. The CDR3 runs to 16 residues. The V gene's germline CDR1 is LNHDA and CDR2 SQIVND (reference sequence). In DNA, the CDR3 is TGTGCCAGTAGGCAGGCTCCTAACTCTGGGGCCAACGTCCTGACTTTC. It is translated as CASRQAPNSGANVLTF.

The gene calls are TRBV19 and TRBJ2-7, with 12 bases aligning to TRBD2. Losses at the gene ends were 4 bases for V and 7 bases for J; bases not matched to a gene: 8. CDR1 and CDR2 from the germline V gene are LNHDA and SQIVND (reference sequence). The CDR3 consists of 15 residues. The CDR3 DNA follows: TGTGCCAGTAGTACCCTAGCGGGAGGGCCGGGAGAGCAGTACTTC. Translation: CASSTLAGGPGEQYF.

The chain carries TRBV6-6 and TRBJ1-3; unclear D gene. V dropped 6 bases and J dropped 2 bases, with 5 bases sitting between them. Germline V gives CDR1 MNHNY, CDR2 SVGAGI (reference sequence). The CDR3 totals 12 residues. The CDR3 sequence is CASRTPGNTIYF. The CDR3 region has the DNA TGTGCCAGCAGGACACCTGGAAACACCATATATTTT.

The chain employs TRBV7-3 and TRBJ2-2; 9 bases fit TRBD1. The CDR3 runs to 14 residues. Germline V gene lookup returns CDR1 SGHTA and CDR2 FQGTGA. V shed 7 bases and J 7 bases; nucleotides not matched to a gene: 7. CDR3 bases: TGTGCCAGCACCATACAGGGGGCTAACGGGGAGCTGTTTTTT. It codes for CASTIQGANGELFF.

This rearrangement joins TRBV7-9 to TRBJ2-1; 7 positions agree with TRBD1. The germline V gene encodes CDR1 SEHNR and CDR2 FQNEAQ (reference sequence). CDR3 length equals 16 residues. Trimming took 5 bases from V and 15 from J; bases not matched to a gene: 22. CDR3 sequence reads: CASSLGDPGQSYAGFF. CDR3 in DNA: TGTGCCAGCAGCCTTGGAGACCCGGGACAGTCATATGCGGGGTTCTTC.

This chain's CDR3 is CASSLGRGFYEQYF. Written as DNA, the CDR3 is TGCGCCAGCAGCTTGGGCCGGGGTTTCTACGAGCAGTACTTC. The V gene is TRBV5-1, the J gene TRBJ2-7; maybe TRBD2 (5 bases). Germline V gene lookup returns CDR1 SGHRS and CDR2 YFSETQ. The CDR3 extends over 14 amino acids. The V end was cut by 0 bases, the J end by 3 bases, with 10 bases between.